The 26 T cell receptor beta chains below come from one sample, sequenced in a study of blood T cell repertoires in COVID-19. Data came from immunoSEQ multiplex PCR; TCRdb stores just in-frame clones and leaves some out. The sample has about 250,000 clones; 86% are singletons. Specimen: peripheral blood. All receptors derive from a woman aged 80 or over with COVID-19, enrolled during active disease.

The genes are TRBV21-1 and TRBJ2-1; the table gives TRBD2 as D, unverified against the DNA. TRBV21-1 is tagged as a pseudogene. The CDR3 spans 13 residues. In DNA, the CDR3 is TGTGCCAGCAGCAAAGGGACTCACAATGAGCAGTTCTTC. Translated: CASSKGTHNEQFF.

The gene calls are TRBV5-1 and TRBJ2-1, with 7 bases matching TRBD1. CDR1 is SGHRS, CDR2 YFSETQ, per germline. CDR3 length equals 13 residues. V shed 3 bases, J shed 4 bases, and the junction held 1 base outside the gene matches. The CDR3 sequence: CASSSTGYNEQFF. In nucleotides, the CDR3 is TGCGCCAGCAGCTCGACAGGGTACAATGAGCAGTTCTTC.

The chain has TRBV7-9 and TRBJ1-4; D ambiguous. This CDR3 is built from 13 residues. Germline-derived CDR1 and CDR2 are SEHNR and FQNEAQ (reference sequence). Between the trimmed V and J ends, which lost 3 bases and 6 bases, there was a span of 8 bases. Written as DNA, the CDR3 is TGTGCCAGCAGCTTTCGTCTTTATGAAAAACTGTTTTTT. Its translation: CASSFRLYEKLFF.

The chain combines TRBV7-3 with TRBJ1-2, with D tentatively TRBD1 (6 bases). From germline, CDR1 is SGHTA and CDR2 FQGTGA. This CDR3 spans 14 amino acids. The V end lost 5 bases, the J end lost 6 bases, and 16 bases lay between the germline ends. The CDR3 DNA sequence: TGTGCCAGCAGCCGGACTGGACAGCTTGATGGCTACACCTTC. This sequence encodes CASSRTGQLDGYTF.

The chain uses TRBV5-5 and TRBJ1-6; D not resolved. This CDR3 region has 14 residues. Germline CDR1 is SGHKS and CDR2 is YYEKEE (reference sequence). Trimming pared 1 base from V and 6 bases from J, leaving 8 bases between. This CDR3 is CASSLTQINSPLHF. CDR3 coding DNA: TGTGCCAGCAGCTTGACACAGATTAATTCACCCCTCCACTTT.

The chain links TRBV18 to TRBJ1-2; 8 positions agree with TRBD1. Germline loops: CDR1 KGHSH, CDR2 LQKENI. V gave up 1 base and J gave up 1 base; unmatched junction bases: 2. The CDR3 sequence is 15 residues long. The CDR3 sequence is CASSPQTGVNYGYTF. In DNA, the CDR3 is TGTGCCAGCTCACCACAGACAGGGGTTAACTATGGCTACACCTTC.

V gene TRBV2 combines with J gene TRBJ1-2; the D is unclear. Trimming removed 7 bases from V and 4 bases from J, with 19 bases in between. This CDR3 region has 15 residues. The germline CDR1 and CDR2 sequences are SNHLY and FYNNEI. CDR3 residues: CASITSPAVSYGYTF. The CDR3 bases are TGTGCCAGCATCACCTCCCCGGCGGTTTCCTATGGCTACACCTTC.

This chain joins TRBV7-2 and TRBJ2-3, with 7 nucleotides matching TRBD2. CDR3 length: 17 residues. The V gene's germline CDR1 is SGHTA and CDR2 FQGNSA. The V segment lost 5 bases and the J segment 0 bases; nucleotides outside the gene matches: 11. The CDR3 nucleotides are TGTGCCAGCAGCCTAAGCCGGGCTAGCGGTAGCACAGATACGCAGTATTTT. Translated, it gives CASSLSRASGSTDTQYF.

V usage is TRBV5-8 and J usage is TRBJ1-2, with 9 bases identical to TRBD1. This CDR3 region has 15 residues. From germline, CDR1 is SGHTS and CDR2 YDEGEE. V trimming: 0 bases; J trimming: 7 bases; junction bases outside the gene matches: 7. CDR3 protein: CASSLGDRVSVGYTF. CDR3 sequence (DNA): TGTGCCAGCAGCTTGGGGGACAGGGTTTCGGTTGGCTACACCTTC.

This chain uses TRBV12-3 or TRBV12-4 with TRBJ1-6, with a tentative D call TRBD1 (5 bases). The V gene lost 8 bases and the J gene lost 11 bases, with 13 bases spanning the gap. The CDR3 sequence is 12 residues long. CDR3: CASSGTPAPLHF. For the CDR3, the DNA is TGTGCCAGCTCAGGGACTCCGGCACCCCTCCACTTT.

As to this clone: This sample includes further DNA sequences coding for the same CDR3. The V and J genes are TRBV18 and TRBJ2-5; TRBD1 matches 7 bases. This CDR3 contains 13 residues. V shed 3 bases and J 4 bases; nucleotides not matched to a gene: 2. The germline V gene encodes CDR1 KGHSH and CDR2 LQKENI. In DNA, the CDR3 is TGTGCCAGCTCACCCAGACAGGGAGAGACCCAGTACTTC. It codes for CASSPRQGETQYF.

The V and J genes are TRBV4-2 and TRBJ1-3; 8 positions match TRBD1. Germline lookup yields CDR1 LGHNA and CDR2 YNFKEQ. With 1 base clipped from V and 4 bases from J, the junction kept 3 bases outside the gene matches. This CDR3 has 15 residues. CDR3 residues: CASSQGDRQGNTIYF. As DNA, the CDR3 is TGTGCCAGCAGCCAAGGGGACAGGCAGGGAAACACCATATATTTT.

The chain has TRBV6-1 and TRBJ2-5; D might be TRBD2 (5 bases). Trimming pared 0 bases from V and 5 bases from J, leaving 19 bases between. This CDR3 region has 17 residues. The germline CDR1 and CDR2 sequences are MNHNS and SASEGT. The CDR3 sequence: CASSEAILPRQRETQYF. As DNA, the CDR3 is TGTGCCAGCAGTGAAGCGATCCTTCCCAGGCAGCGGGAGACCCAGTACTTC.

Of note for this clone: A read error may produce the germline difference seen at one junction end. The CDR3 bases are TGTGCCAGCAGCCAAAACGACGGGTCCGGGACAGGCACATTC. This gives the protein CASSQNDGSGTGTF. This chain uses TRBV3-1 (or the pseudogene TRBV3-2) with TRBJ1-2, with 8 bases identical to TRBD1. The CDR3 length is 14 residues. CDR1 is LGHDT, CDR2 YNNKEL, per germline (reference sequence).

The gene calls are TRBV5-1 and TRBJ2-1; a possible D gene is TRBD1 (6 bases). CDR1 and CDR2 from the germline V gene are SGHRS and YFSETQ. CDR3 length: 17 amino acids. Trimming stripped 4 bases from V and 0 bases from J, with 17 bases between. The CDR3 region has the DNA TGCGCCAGCAGCGTTACAGGGTCCTTGAGCTCCTACAATGAGCAGTTCTTC. This encodes CASSVTGSLSSYNEQFF.

The V gene is TRBV6-5, the J gene TRBJ1-4; D remains ambiguous. With the DNA end fitting TRBJ2-2 better, the J assignment may be wrong. Per the germline V gene, CDR1 is MNHEY and CDR2 is SVGAGI. The CDR3 has 14 amino acids. DNA of the CDR3: TGTGCCAGCAGTTACGATGGTACCTCTAGGGAGCTGTTTTTT. Its translation is CASSYDGTSRELFF.

The rearrangement links TRBV20-1 to TRBJ1-2; tentative D call: TRBD1 (5 bases). Trimming took off 5 bases at V and 8 bases at J, with 9 bases between the two ends. The CDR3 is made up of 10 amino acids. The V gene's germline CDR1 is DFQATT and CDR2 SNEGSKA (reference sequence). The DNA of the CDR3 is TGCAGTGCTTTGGCAGGGGGCTACACCTTC. Protein: CSALAGGYTF.

The rearrangement uses TRBV13 and TRBJ1-1; 9 bases fit TRBD1. This CDR3 spans 15 amino acids. Trimming at V came to 4 bases and at J to 2 bases, leaving 5 bases not matched to a gene. Germline V gene data show CDR1 as PRHDT and CDR2 as FYEKMQ (reference sequence). This chain's CDR3 is CASSSDRGGNTEAFF. CDR3 bases: TGTGCCAGCAGCTCCGACAGGGGGGGAAACACTGAAGCTTTCTTT.

This chain joins TRBV4-2 and TRBJ2-5; 11 bases agree with TRBD2. This CDR3 has 14 residues. The germline V gene encodes CDR1 LGHNA and CDR2 YNFKEQ. Trimming cost V 1 base and J 5 bases; bases outside gene matches: 0. The CDR3 spells CASSQGLAGETQYF. The CDR3 nucleotides read TGTGCCAGCAGCCAAGGACTAGCGGGGGAGACCCAGTACTTC.

This chain links TRBV6-5 with TRBJ1-2; 12 positions agree with TRBD1. The V gene's germline CDR1 is MNHEY and CDR2 SVGAGI. The CDR3 consists of 16 residues. Unmatched junction bases numbered 5, after V lost 2 bases and J lost 4 bases. CDR3 sequence reads: CASSYLGTGGAYGYTF. The CDR3 DNA reads TGTGCCAGCAGTTACCTTGGGACAGGGGGCGCCTATGGCTACACCTTC.

This sequence joins TRBV14 and TRBJ2-5, with a weak D call TRBD2 (6 bases). The CDR3 loop spans 18 amino acids. V lost 0 bases and J 4 bases, leaving 21 bases between the germline ends. Germline V lookup: CDR1 SGHDN, CDR2 FVKESK. The CDR3 loop is CASSQDEWGPGGGETQYF. The CDR3 region has the DNA TGTGCCAGCAGCCAAGATGAATGGGGACCCGGGGGTGGAGAGACCCAGTACTTC.

The V gene is TRBV29-1, the J gene TRBJ2-3, with D possibly being TRBD1 (5 bases). CDR1 SQVTM and CDR2 ANQGSEA come from the germline V gene. With 8 bases removed from V and 0 bases from J, the gap between germline ends came to 15 bases. The CDR3 is 14 amino acids. The CDR3 coding sequence is TGCAGCATTCAGGGCTCTCCTAGCACAGATACGCAGTATTTT. This codes for CSIQGSPSTDTQYF.

The chain combines TRBV9 with TRBJ2-7, with D tentatively TRBD1 (6 bases). The ends were cut back, 2 bases at V and 2 bases at J, with 14 bases in the middle. The germline V gene encodes CDR1 SGDLS and CDR2 YYNGEE. This CDR3 region has 15 residues. The CDR3 protein is CASSVDSGTTYEQYF. The CDR3 bases are TGTGCCAGCAGCGTGGATTCCGGGACAACCTACGAGCAGTACTTC.

V usage is TRBV28 and J usage is TRBJ2-7, with TRBD2 matching 7 bases. Germline CDR1 MDHEN, CDR2 SYDVKM. CDR3 length: 13 residues. V lost 5 bases to trimming and J lost 2 bases; unmatched junction nucleotides: 3. The CDR3, as DNA: TGTGCCAGCAGTCTGAGCGGGGCCTACGAGCAGTACTTC. Its protein is CASSLSGAYEQYF.

The chain has TRBV28 and TRBJ1-2, with D hard to call. V was pared by 7 bases and J by 4 bases, with 10 bases between. The CDR3 has 12 residues. The V gene's germline CDR1 is MDHEN and CDR2 SYDVKM. CDR3 bases: TGTGCCAGCACAAGGGAGACCTATGGCTACACCTTC. Translation gives CASTRETYGYTF.

V gene TRBV5-1 combines with J gene TRBJ2-1; 10 nucleotides agree with TRBD1. Germline values: CDR1 SGHRS, CDR2 YFSETQ. The CDR3 loop spans 15 amino acids. Germline trimming cut 2 bases from V and 7 bases from J; bases unmatched to any gene: 6. CDR3 in DNA: TGCGCCAGCAGCTTTAGACAGGGGGCTAATAATGAGCAGTTCTTC. This gives the protein CASSFRQGANNEQFF.